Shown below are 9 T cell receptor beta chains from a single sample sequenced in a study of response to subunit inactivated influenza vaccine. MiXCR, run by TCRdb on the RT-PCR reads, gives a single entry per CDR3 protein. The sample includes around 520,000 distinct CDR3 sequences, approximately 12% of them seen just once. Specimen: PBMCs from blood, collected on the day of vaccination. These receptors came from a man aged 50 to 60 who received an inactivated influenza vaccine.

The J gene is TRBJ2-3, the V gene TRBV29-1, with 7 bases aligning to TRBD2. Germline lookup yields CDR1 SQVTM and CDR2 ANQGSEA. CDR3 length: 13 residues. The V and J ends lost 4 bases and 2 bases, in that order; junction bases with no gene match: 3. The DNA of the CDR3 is TGCAGCGTTGTGGGAGGGACCACAGATACGCAGTATTTT. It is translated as CSVVGGTTDTQYF.

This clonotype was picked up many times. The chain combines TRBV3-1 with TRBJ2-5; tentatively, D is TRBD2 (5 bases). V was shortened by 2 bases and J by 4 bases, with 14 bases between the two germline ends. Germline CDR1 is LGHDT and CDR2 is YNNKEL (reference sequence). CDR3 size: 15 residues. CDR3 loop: CASSQRGLPGETQYF. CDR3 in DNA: TGTGCCAGCAGCCAAAGAGGACTCCCGGGAGAGACCCAGTACTTC.

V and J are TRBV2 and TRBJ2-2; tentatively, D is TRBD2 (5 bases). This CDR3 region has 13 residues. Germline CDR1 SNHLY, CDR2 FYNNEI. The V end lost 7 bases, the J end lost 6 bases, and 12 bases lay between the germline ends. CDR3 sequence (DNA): TGTGCCAGCACGCAGAGGGCCCCCGGGGAGCTGTTTTTT. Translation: CASTQRAPGELFF.

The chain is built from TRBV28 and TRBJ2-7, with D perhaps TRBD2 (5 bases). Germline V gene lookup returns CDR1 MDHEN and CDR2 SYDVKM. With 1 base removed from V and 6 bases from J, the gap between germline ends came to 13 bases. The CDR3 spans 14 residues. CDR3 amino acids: CASSLSGSPLEQYF. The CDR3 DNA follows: TGTGCCAGCAGTTTATCGGGGAGTCCTCTCGAGCAGTACTTC.

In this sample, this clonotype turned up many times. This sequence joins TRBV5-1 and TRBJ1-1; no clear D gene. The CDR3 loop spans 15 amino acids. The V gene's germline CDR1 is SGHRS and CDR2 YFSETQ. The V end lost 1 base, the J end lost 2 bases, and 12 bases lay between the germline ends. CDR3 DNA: TGCGCCAGCAGCTTGAGCGGGGTAGTTAACACTGAAGCTTTCTTT. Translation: CASSLSGVVNTEAFF.

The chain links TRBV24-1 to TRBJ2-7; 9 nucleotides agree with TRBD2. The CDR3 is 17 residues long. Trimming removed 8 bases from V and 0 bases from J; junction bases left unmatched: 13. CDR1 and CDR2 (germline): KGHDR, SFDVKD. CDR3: CATNAPKREDPSYEQYF. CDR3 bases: TGTGCCACCAACGCTCCGAAGCGGGAGGACCCCTCCTACGAGCAGTACTTC.

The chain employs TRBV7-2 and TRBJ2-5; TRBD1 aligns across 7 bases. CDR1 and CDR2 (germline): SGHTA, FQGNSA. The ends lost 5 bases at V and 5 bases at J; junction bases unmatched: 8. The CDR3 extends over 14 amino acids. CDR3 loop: CASSPRQGWETQYF. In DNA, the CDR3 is TGTGCCAGCAGCCCAAGACAGGGATGGGAGACCCAGTACTTC.

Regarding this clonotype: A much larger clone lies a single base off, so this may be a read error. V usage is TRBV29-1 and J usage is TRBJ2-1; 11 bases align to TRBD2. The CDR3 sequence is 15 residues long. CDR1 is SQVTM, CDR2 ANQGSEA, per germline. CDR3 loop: CSATSGTSSYNKQFF. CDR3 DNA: TGCAGCGCGACTAGCGGGACTAGCTCCTACAATAAGCAGTTCTTC.

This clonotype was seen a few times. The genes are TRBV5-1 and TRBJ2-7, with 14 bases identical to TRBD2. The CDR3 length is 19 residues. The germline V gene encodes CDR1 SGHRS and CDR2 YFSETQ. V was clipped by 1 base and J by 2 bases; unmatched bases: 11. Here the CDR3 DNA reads TGCGCCAGCAGCTTGCGTAGGACTAGCGGGAGGATTGGGGCCTACGAGCAGTACTTC. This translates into CASSLRRTSGRIGAYEQYF.